This T cell receptor beta chain was sequenced in a study of T cell responses to AZD1222 COVID-19 vaccine. Produced via immunoSEQ multiplex PCR; TCRdb's table is partial and in-frame only. Among around 120,000 clones, roughly nine tenths were seen once, and the ten largest hold around 1.5%. Points from the study as a whole: Donor demographics were predominantly white British with a female majority; clonal diversity may be underestimated.

Notes on this clone: Its antigen is undetermined.

V lost 4 bases and J lost 6; bases outside the gene matches: 9. Per the germline V gene, CDR1 is SGHVS and CDR2 is FQNEAQ. The CDR3 consists of 16 residues. Researchers grouped second doses given at about 4 or about 12 weeks into one pool. V usage is TRBV7-8 and J usage is TRBJ2-2; TRBD2 matches at 9 bases. The clonotype was recovered from an adult who received the AZD1222 COVID-19 vaccine. The source was peripheral blood, collected 28 days after the second AZD1222 dose. The CDR3: CASSYSLAGGPGELFF. Here the CDR3 DNA reads TGTGCCAGCAGCTACTCCCTGGCGGGAGGGCCCGGGGAGCTGTTTTTT.